Presented here are 10 T cell receptor beta chains from one specimen sequenced in a study of blood T cells in healthy people across ages. Combining a sample-barcoded 5' primer with a J-beta primer mix, a second PCR ran for about 7 to 11 cycles. Using its own MiXCR run on the 5' RACE reads, TCRdb lists one record per CDR3 protein. The data show about 940,000 distinct CDR3 sequences, with roughly 48% seen just once and under 15% held by the top ten. The sequenced sample consisted of blood. The receptors were gathered from a man aged 25 to 40 in good health.

The V and J genes are TRBV9 and TRBJ2-5, with D possibly matching TRBD2 (5 bases). The CDR3 has 15 amino acids. Germline V gene sequence: CDR1 SGDLS, CDR2 YYNGEE. V lost 0 bases and J lost 0, with 9 bases in between. The CDR3 loop reads CASSVATRDQETQYF. CDR3 DNA: TGTGCCAGCAGCGTAGCGACGCGGGACCAAGAGACCCAGTACTTC.

This rearrangement joins TRBV4-1 to TRBJ1-5; unclear D gene. V gave up 5 bases and J gave up 5 bases, with 10 bases separating them. The CDR3 length is 13 residues. Germline V lookup: CDR1 MGHRA, CDR2 YSYEKL. The CDR3 region is CASSTDGDQPQHF. For the CDR3, the DNA is TGCGCCAGCAGCACGGACGGTGATCAGCCCCAGCATTTT.

The table lists this clonotype with a few counts. This chain uses TRBV29-1 with TRBJ2-7; 7 nucleotides agree with TRBD1. Germline CDR1 and CDR2: SQVTM and ANQGSEA. The V segment lost 5 bases and the J segment 3 bases; nucleotides outside the gene matches: 4. The CDR3 totals 12 residues. The CDR3 DNA follows: TGCAGCGTTAACAGGGGCGACTACGAGCAGTACTTC. It codes for CSVNRGDYEQYF.

V is TRBV4-1 and J is TRBJ2-7; 9 positions agree with TRBD1. CDR1 is MGHRA and CDR2 is YSYEKL in the germline V gene. Trimming cost V 1 base and J 4 bases; bases outside gene matches: 5. This CDR3 contains 15 residues. The CDR3 reads CASSQVPGQGYEQYF. In nucleotides, the CDR3 is TGCGCCAGCAGCCAAGTACCGGGACAGGGTTACGAGCAGTACTTC.

The chain carries TRBV6-6 and TRBJ1-2, with no clear D. CDR1 and CDR2 (germline): MNHNY, SVGAGI (reference sequence). V dropped 0 bases and J dropped 8 bases, with 4 bases sitting between them. CDR3 length: 11 amino acids. The CDR3 here is CASSYSAGYTF. In DNA form, the CDR3 reads TGTGCCAGCAGTTACTCGGCCGGCTACACCTTC.

A few counts support this clonotype. The rearrangement joins TRBV12-3 or TRBV12-4 to TRBJ2-5; 7 nucleotides agree with TRBD2. Germline trimming cut 7 bases from V and 5 bases from J; bases unmatched to any gene: 10. This CDR3 region has 14 residues. CDR3 sequence reads: CASTSGVTLETQYF. The CDR3 nucleotides are TGTGCCAGCACCAGCGGGGTTACTCTCGAGACCCAGTACTTC.

The chain links TRBV20-1 to TRBJ2-2, with D perhaps matching TRBD2 (5 bases). This CDR3 region has 16 residues. Germline V gives CDR1 DFQATT, CDR2 SNEGSKA (reference sequence). Trimming shortened V by 0 bases and J by 2 bases, and 13 bases separated the two germline ends. CDR3 nucleotide sequence: TGCAGTGCTAGAGATACGAGGGCTCCTAACACCGGGGAGCTGTTTTTT. It is translated as CSARDTRAPNTGELFF.

This clonotype was seen a handful of times. This rearrangement joins TRBV6-5 to TRBJ2-7; D gene uncertain. V was shortened by 10 bases and J by 0 bases, with 13 bases between the two germline ends. This CDR3 is built from 13 residues. The germline V gene has CDR1 MNHEY and CDR2 SVGAGI. CDR3 residues: CAIPPRSSYEQYF. For the CDR3, the DNA is TGTGCCATCCCCCCCCGGAGCTCCTACGAGCAGTACTTC.

This rearrangement joins TRBV5-5 to TRBJ1-1; possibly TRBD1 for D (5 bases). The CDR3 spans 16 residues. The germline CDR1 and CDR2 sequences are SGHKS and YYEKEE (reference sequence). Trimming took 6 bases from V and 4 from J, leaving 22 bases between them. The chain's CDR3 is CASTHKRGVVGTEAFF. The CDR3 coding sequence is TGTGCCAGCACTCATAAACGGGGGGTCGTCGGCACTGAAGCTTTCTTT.

This clonotype showed up many times. The chain links TRBV27 to TRBJ2-7; 7 bases align to TRBD1. Germline trimming cut 1 base from V and 7 bases from J; bases unmatched to any gene: 7. This CDR3 has 14 amino acids. The V gene's germline CDR1 is MNHEY and CDR2 SMNVEV (reference sequence). The CDR3 DNA reads TGTGCCAGCAGTTTATTTACAGGGGATGGGGAGCAGTACTTC. Translating gives CASSLFTGDGEQYF.